The sequence of this T cell receptor beta chain was determined in a study of beta chain features in type 1 diabetes. Regarding the study as a whole: Moderately but significantly shorter TCRB CDR3s were found in Type 1 diabetes patients in all four CD4+ subsets. Whether TCRB rearrangement is influenced by HLA type was left unresolved in this analysis.

A remark on this clone: The target antigen is unknown.

A heparinised blood draw that averaged about 100 mL was obtained once from each donor. A CD45RO/CCR7/CD25/CD127/CD95/CD27 panel sorted naive, central memory, regulatory and stem cell-like memory CD4+ cells. Trimming took off 0 bases at V and 5 bases at J, with 20 bases between the two ends. Germline CDR1 reads MNHEY; CDR2 reads SMNVEV (reference sequence). This CDR3 has 18 residues. The sequenced template was cDNA made from the entire isolated RNA. Naive, central memory and regulatory T cell samples yielded some 3.9 million reads on average. Here immunoSEQ multiplex PCR was the method, and the copy in TCRdb shows in-frame clones only, minus some. The sample carries 200,000 to 300,000 clones, 20% recorded once.

The chain has TRBV27 and TRBJ1-5; D is unresolved. This clonotype originated in a woman in her thirties or forties with type 1 diabetes. Sample: naive CD4+ T cells from blood. CDR3 loop: CASSLSFGKGDLYQPQHF. Here the CDR3 DNA reads TGTGCCAGCAGTTTATCATTCGGGAAGGGAGATTTATATCAGCCCCAGCATTTT.